The 15 T cell receptor beta chains below all came from one sample that was sequenced in a study of T cells in Graves' hyperthyroidism and ophthalmopathy. Amplified regions were TCR beta CDR3 sequences from RNA transcripts. The study used the HTBI primer set for a first-round RT-PCR of the TCR CDR3. TCRdb reprocessed the multiplex PCR reads via MiXCR and lists one record per CDR3 protein. The top ten clones hold about 26% of a sample with some 510,000 distinct CDR3 sequences, less than 25% of them seen once. The source material was blood. The receptors shown here come from a man aged 18 to 29 with Graves' hyperthyroidism.

This clonotype was observed many times. The V and J genes are TRBV5-1 and TRBJ2-7; tentatively, D is TRBD1 (6 bases). The V end was cut by 1 base, the J end by 3 bases, with 11 bases between. CDR1 and CDR2 (germline): SGHRS, YFSETQ. CDR3 length: 14 amino acids. The CDR3 region is CASSLLGAGYEQYF. CDR3 nucleotide sequence: TGCGCCAGCAGCTTGTTGGGGGCTGGCTACGAGCAGTACTTC.

This clonotype has a count of ten or more. This chain connects TRBV5-1 to TRBJ1-1, with a possible D match to TRBD1 (5 bases). The CDR3 runs to 14 residues. The germline V gene encodes CDR1 SGHRS and CDR2 YFSETQ. The V end was cut by 4 bases, the J end by 0 bases, with 10 bases between. The CDR3 region is CASSGGEVNTEAFF. The CDR3 bases are TGCGCCAGCAGCGGGGGAGAAGTGAACACTGAAGCTTTCTTT.

This clonotype was seen ten or more times. The V and J genes are TRBV5-5 and TRBJ2-7, with TRBD1 matching 7 bases. The CDR3 spans 14 residues. Germline V gene data show CDR1 as SGHKS and CDR2 as YYEKEE (reference sequence). After removal of 3 bases from V and 7 bases from J, the junction contained 10 bases not matched to a gene. CDR3 sequence reads: CASSSEVGGWEQYF. As DNA, the CDR3 is TGTGCCAGCAGCTCCGAGGTAGGGGGCTGGGAGCAGTACTTC.

This clonotype was counted at least ten times. The chain recombines TRBV20-1 with TRBJ1-5, with D maybe TRBD1 (6 bases). Germline loops: CDR1 DFQATT, CDR2 SNEGSKA (reference sequence). The length of the CDR3 is 14 residues. The germline V and J ends were trimmed by 2 bases and 7 bases, with 15 bases remaining between them. CDR3 sequence (DNA): TGCAGTGCTAGATCCCCAGGGGTTGCCCAGCCCCAGCATTTT. This codes for CSARSPGVAQPQHF.

As regards this clonotype: One end of the junction is discordant with germline, which a read error may explain. This chain links TRBV11-2 with TRBJ1-2, with TRBD1 identical over 7 bases. This CDR3 spans 13 amino acids. Per germline, CDR1 SGHAT and CDR2 FQNNGV. CDR3 sequence: CVSSSGTVYGYTF. The CDR3 region has the DNA TGTGTCAGCAGCTCCGGGACAGTCTATGGCTACACCTTC.

This clonotype appeared many times. The chain uses TRBV12-5 and TRBJ1-1; D gene uncertain. Germline CDR1 reads LGHNT; CDR2 reads FRNRAP. The CDR3 consists of 12 residues. Trimming left V 2 bases short and J 10 bases short, with 11 bases between. CDR3 protein: CASGLPRAGAFF. In DNA form, the CDR3 reads TGTGCTAGTGGTTTGCCCCGGGCTGGAGCTTTCTTT.

The V and J genes are TRBV4-2 and TRBJ2-7; 9 nucleotides match TRBD2. V lost 0 bases and J lost 4; bases outside the gene matches: 4. The CDR3 covers 15 residues. Germline-derived CDR1 and CDR2 are LGHNA and YNFKEQ. The CDR3 nucleotides are TGTGCCAGCAGCCAAGATCCAAGCGGGGGGTACGAGCAGTACTTC. It codes for CASSQDPSGGYEQYF.

This clonotype was counted ten times or more. The chain is built from TRBV19 and TRBJ2-6, with D hard to call. V was trimmed by 2 bases and J by 4 bases, leaving 9 bases between them. The CDR3 consists of 15 residues. Germline V gives CDR1 LNHDA, CDR2 SQIVND (reference sequence). For the CDR3, the DNA is TGTGCCAGTAGTATAAACGGCTTAGGGGCCAACGTCCTGACTTTC. It translates to CASSINGLGANVLTF.

This clonotype was detected ten times or more. J is TRBJ1-5 and V is TRBV6-1, with D possibly being TRBD1 (6 bases). Looked up from germline, CDR1 is MNHNS and CDR2 is SASEGT. Trimming removed 4 bases from V and 5 bases from J, with 12 bases in between. CDR3 size: 14 residues. The CDR3 DNA follows: TGTGCCAGCAGTGGGGGGGACACCTATCAGCCCCAGCATTTT. Translating it yields CASSGGDTYQPQHF.

This clonotype has only a few counts. The gene calls are TRBV28 and TRBJ1-5; 10 positions agree with TRBD1. The germline V gene has CDR1 MDHEN and CDR2 SYDVKM. Losses at the gene ends were 6 bases for V and 6 bases for J; bases not matched to a gene: 8. CDR3 length: 15 residues. CDR3 DNA sequence: TGTGCCAGCAGCCCGACAGGGGGCGAGAGTCAGCCCCAGCATTTT. It translates to CASSPTGGESQPQHF.

There are many counts of this clonotype. The chain links TRBV5-6 to TRBJ2-7; D remains unclear. Trimming removed 2 bases from V and 3 bases from J, with 12 bases in between. Germline V lookup: CDR1 SGHDT, CDR2 YYEEEE. The CDR3 totals 14 residues. CDR3 sequence: CASSFSSLIYEQYF. Here the CDR3 DNA reads TGTGCCAGCAGCTTCAGCTCCCTGATCTACGAGCAGTACTTC.

There are many counts of this clonotype. The V gene is TRBV30, the J gene TRBJ1-2, with D maybe TRBD1 (5 bases). This CDR3 comprises 13 residues. V lost 8 bases and J 0 bases, leaving 13 bases between the germline ends. CDR1 GTSNPN and CDR2 SVGIG come from the germline V gene (reference sequence). The CDR3 loop is CASEGTANYGYTF. In nucleotides, the CDR3 is TGTGCCAGTGAGGGGACCGCTAACTATGGCTACACCTTC.

This clonotype was detected a few times. The V gene is TRBV11-2, the J gene TRBJ1-2; a possible D gene is TRBD1 (5 bases). The CDR3 extends over 12 amino acids. V lost 1 base and J 10 bases, leaving 10 bases between the germline ends. Per the germline V gene, CDR1 is SGHAT and CDR2 is FQNNGV. For the CDR3, the DNA is TGTGCCAGCAGCTTAGCTGGGGGAGACTACACCTTC. It specifies CASSLAGGDYTF.

Ten or more counts support this clonotype. V gene TRBV7-2 combines with J gene TRBJ2-2; D gene unclear. The CDR3 totals 16 residues. Germline assignment: CDR1 SGHTA and CDR2 FQGNSA. The V gene lost 0 bases and the J gene lost 0 bases, with 8 bases spanning the gap. CDR3 protein: CASSLAPAPNTGELFF. CDR3 sequence (DNA): TGTGCCAGCAGCTTAGCCCCAGCCCCGAACACCGGGGAGCTGTTTTTT.

This rearrangement joins TRBV11-2 to TRBJ1-2, with D perhaps TRBD1 (5 bases). The germline V gene encodes CDR1 SGHAT and CDR2 FQNNGV. V was clipped by 5 bases and J by 4 bases, with 20 bases between them. This CDR3 region has 16 residues. The CDR3 sequence is CASSTTGTGDAYGYTF. The CDR3 DNA reads TGTGCCAGCAGCACAACCGGGACGGGGGACGCCTATGGCTACACCTTC.